The 17 T cell receptor beta chains below were found in one sample sequenced in a study of long-term antiretroviral therapy in people with HIV (dated by TCRdb to the early 2020s). The immunoSEQ hsTCRB v3.0 assay was used at survey level resolution to sequence the TRB variable region. The clones in this table, taken by TCRdb from immuneACCESS, are in-frame only. Not every clone is retained; where verified, under half of the shortfall comes from an unresolved V gene, and the cause of the rest is unknown. For this sample there are 22,000 or so clones; approximately 80% appear just once. The top ten clonotypes cover more than 3.5% of the sample. This material consisted of unsorted PBMCs, taken about 6.1 years after starting antiretroviral therapy. These receptors were taken from a man aged 30-40 years with HIV.

This clone was counted only a few times. V is TRBV4-1 and J is TRBJ1-5; D ambiguous. Germline CDR1 and CDR2: MGHRA and YSYEKL. The CDR3 contains 14 residues. V lost 4 bases and J 1 base, leaving 8 bases between the germline ends. The CDR3 spells CASSRKDSNQPQHF. The CDR3 DNA reads TGCGCCAGCAGCCGGAAGGACAGCAATCAGCCCCAGCATTTT.

This clone was seen a handful of times. This chain links TRBV5-1 with TRBJ2-7, with D possibly TRBD1 on 6 matching bases. V dropped 1 base and J dropped 4 bases, with 12 bases sitting between them. Germline values: CDR1 SGHRS, CDR2 YFSETQ. The CDR3 runs to 14 residues. The CDR3 DNA sequence: TGCGCCAGCAGCTTGCCGGGACAAGTATACGAGCAGTACTTC. Translated: CASSLPGQVYEQYF.

V gene TRBV29-1 combines with J gene TRBJ2-5; D is undetermined. Between the trimmed V and J ends, which lost 7 bases and 2 bases, there was a span of 5 bases. CDR1 SQVTM and CDR2 ANQGSEA come from the germline V gene. The CDR3 runs 10 residues. CDR3 nucleotide sequence: TGCAGCGCCGGGCAAGAGACCCAGTACTTC. It yields the protein CSAGQETQYF.

This clone was observed a handful of times. The chain uses TRBV19 and TRBJ2-7, with TRBD1 matching over 7 bases. Germline CDR1 LNHDA, CDR2 SQIVND (reference sequence). V was pared by 3 bases and J by 6 bases, with 11 bases of the junction left unmatched. The CDR3 consists of 15 residues. CDR3 DNA: TGTGCCAGTAGTATCTACAGGGGATCGGGGTCCGAGCAGTACTTC. It is translated as CASSIYRGSGSEQYF.

This sequence joins TRBV30 and TRBJ2-3; D remains ambiguous. Germline values: CDR1 GTSNPN, CDR2 SVGIG (reference sequence). The CDR3 spans 14 residues. Trimming pared 0 bases from V and 5 bases from J, leaving 12 bases between. CDR3: CAWSVVAIGDTQYF. In nucleotides, the CDR3 is TGTGCCTGGAGTGTAGTGGCGATCGGAGATACGCAGTATTTT.

The J gene is TRBJ2-7, the V gene TRBV6-5, with D possibly TRBD2 on 5 matching bases. Between the trimmed V and J ends, which lost 2 bases and 2 bases, there was a span of 10 bases. The germline CDR1 and CDR2 sequences are MNHEY and SVGAGI. The CDR3 is 14 amino acids. The CDR3 protein is CASSYPGWTYEQYF. For the CDR3, the DNA is TGTGCCAGCAGTTACCCGGGATGGACCTACGAGCAGTACTTC.

The chain carries TRBV5-1 and TRBJ1-1, with D uncertain. The CDR3 runs to 13 residues. The germline gives CDR1 SGHRS, CDR2 YFSETQ. Trimming removed 2 bases from V and 1 base from J, with 6 bases in between. CDR3 protein: CASSFAWNTEAFF. For the CDR3, the DNA is TGCGCCAGCAGCTTTGCCTGGAACACTGAAGCTTTCTTT.

This chain uses TRBV30 with TRBJ2-1; 10 positions match TRBD2. The V gene's germline CDR1 is GTSNPN and CDR2 SVGIG (reference sequence). The trim removed 6 bases at V and 3 bases at J, leaving 17 bases unmatched. This CDR3 comprises 18 residues. The CDR3: CACFFRKQTSGIYNEQFF. CDR3 nucleotide sequence: TGTGCCTGCTTTTTCCGGAAGCAAACTAGCGGGATCTACAATGAGCAGTTCTTC.

CDR3 nucleotide sequence: TGTGCCAGCAGTGACTCGAGGGGGCAGACCGGGGAGCTGTTTTTT. As protein: CASSDSRGQTGELFF. The rearrangement links TRBV6-4 to TRBJ2-2; TRBD1 matches 7 bases. Germline V lookup: CDR1 MRHNA, CDR2 SNTAGT. Unmatched junction bases numbered 3, after V lost 0 bases and J lost 5 bases. This CDR3 region has 15 residues.

This clone was counted only a few times. The rearrangement uses TRBV11-2 and TRBJ1-2; 10 nucleotides align to TRBD1. This CDR3 spans 14 amino acids. Trimming took 4 bases from V and 7 from J; bases not matched to a gene: 6. CDR1 is SGHAT and CDR2 is FQNNGV in the germline V gene. The CDR3 sequence: CASSSFRDRGGYTF. The CDR3 DNA reads TGTGCCAGCAGCTCCTTCCGGGACAGGGGTGGCTACACCTTC.

The chain has TRBV5-6 and TRBJ2-7; 8 bases are shared with TRBD2. The CDR3 is made up of 13 amino acids. Germline assignment: CDR1 SGHDT and CDR2 YYEEEE. V was pared by 4 bases and J by 2 bases, with 2 bases of the junction left unmatched. Here the CDR3 DNA reads TGTGCCAGCAGCCCGGGACTAGCCTACGAGCAGTACTTC. This gives the protein CASSPGLAYEQYF.

The genes are TRBV27 and TRBJ1-2; the match to TRBD1 covers 11 bases. The CDR3 loop spans 16 amino acids. The germline V gene has CDR1 MNHEY and CDR2 SMNVEV (reference sequence). The ends lost 3 bases at V and 4 bases at J; junction bases unmatched: 7. This CDR3 is CASSFLGTGGSYGYTF. The CDR3, as DNA: TGTGCCAGCAGTTTCCTCGGGACAGGGGGTTCCTATGGCTACACCTTC.

This clone was seen a few times. V gene TRBV7-9 combines with J gene TRBJ1-2; D is perhaps TRBD1 (5 bases). The CDR3 is 13 residues long. Germline values: CDR1 SEHNR, CDR2 FQNEAQ (reference sequence). Trimming took 7 bases from V and 6 from J, leaving 15 bases between them. This CDR3 reads CASNPRGTDGYTF. The CDR3 DNA follows: TGTGCCAGCAACCCCAGAGGGACGGATGGCTACACCTTC.

In regard to this clone: At one boundary the junction diverges from the germline segment, which might be a read error. The genes are TRBV2 and TRBJ1-2; unclear D gene. This CDR3 contains 11 residues. CDR1 is SNHLY and CDR2 is FYNNEI in the germline V gene. CDR3 nucleotides: TGTGCCAGCAGGGAAGTGGCGTCTTCGTCCTTC. Protein: CASREVASSSF.

This clone came up once. V and J are TRBV7-6 and TRBJ2-7; 11 bases agree with TRBD1. CDR1 is SGHVS, CDR2 FNYEAQ, per germline. This CDR3 region has 15 residues. Trimming cost V 3 bases and J 5 bases; bases outside gene matches: 6. This chain's CDR3 is CASSLSGQGAHEQYF. The CDR3, as DNA: TGTGCCAGCAGCTTGTCTGGACAGGGGGCCCACGAGCAGTACTTC.

In DNA, the CDR3 is TGTGCCAGCAGTTTCACTAGCGGGGGGATGTCCGGGGAGCTGTTTTTT. Its translation is CASSFTSGGMSGELFF. The rearrangement uses TRBV28 and TRBJ2-2; 12 positions match TRBD2. This CDR3 has 16 residues. The trim removed 3 bases at V and 6 bases at J, leaving 5 bases unmatched. In germline, CDR1 is MDHEN, CDR2 SYDVKM.

This chain links TRBV7-6 with TRBJ2-2, with 7 bases lining up with TRBD1. The V gene's germline CDR1 is SGHVS and CDR2 FNYEAQ. The junction had 10 bases not matched to a gene; V was cut back by 5 bases and J by 10 bases. The CDR3 runs to 14 residues. The CDR3 DNA is TGTGCCAGCAGCCGGGAAGACAGGGCCGAGGAGCTGTTTTTT. Translated: CASSREDRAEELFF.